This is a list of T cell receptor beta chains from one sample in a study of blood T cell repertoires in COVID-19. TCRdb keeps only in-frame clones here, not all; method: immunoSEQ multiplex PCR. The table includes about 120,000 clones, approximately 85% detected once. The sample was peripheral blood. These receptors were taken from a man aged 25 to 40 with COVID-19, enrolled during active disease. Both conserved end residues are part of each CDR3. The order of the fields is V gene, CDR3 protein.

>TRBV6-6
CASSRPAGPSDTQYF
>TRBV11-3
CASSLGAGYYTGELFF
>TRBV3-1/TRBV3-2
CASSPKCQETQYF
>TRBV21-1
CASSYDQGTTEAFF
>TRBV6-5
CASSYRGQGTEAFF
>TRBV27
CASSGLGTGEVQETQYF
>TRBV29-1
CSVLGTVKNNEQFF
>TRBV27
CASTFTTGAGNEQFF
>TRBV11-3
CASSLGGTEGETQYF
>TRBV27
CASSSPGLGNEQFF
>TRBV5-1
CASSFPPSLALSSYNEQFF
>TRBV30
CAWGNRDPYNSPLHF
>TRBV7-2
CASSYTPLGYTF
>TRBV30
CAWSGGLGEKLFF
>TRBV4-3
CASSQDWRDNEQFF
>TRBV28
CASSSRLAGGVEQFF
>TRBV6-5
CASAGSSYNEQFF
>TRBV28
CASSFRGGAGNEQFF
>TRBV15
CATSRDRGGSYEQYF
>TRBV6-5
CASSRGYEQYF
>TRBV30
CAWEHLREQYF
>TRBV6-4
CASSGEGAGGPCGELFF
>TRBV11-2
CASSLDGQGGAFF
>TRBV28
CASRSGVSTDTQYF
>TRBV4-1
CASSQDFGSSGANVLTF
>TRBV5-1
CASSLRYSGSSYNEQFF
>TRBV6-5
CASTSGTTYEQYF
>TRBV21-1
CASSRVGLAGGFSYNEQFF
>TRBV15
CATSRDAGVNTGELFF
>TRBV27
CASSFLGGVQETQYF
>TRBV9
CASSPGTRGQETQYF
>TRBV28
CASSFDFSQPQHF
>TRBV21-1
CASIGGSAFGTDTQYF
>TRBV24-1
CATRSTSGGRYNEQFF
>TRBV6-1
CASSEGTDYSPLHF
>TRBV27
CASSLRGSLSNQPQHF
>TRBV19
CASSPLAGGSTGELFF
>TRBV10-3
CAISEDLAGGKETQYF
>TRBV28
CASSLVADSNNEQFF
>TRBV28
CASGTGAVNYGYTF
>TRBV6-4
CASSLDTGTGWLLGTEAFF
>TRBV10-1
CASSESLAGAEQYF
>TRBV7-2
CASSLSNDRKAGNTIYF
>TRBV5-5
CASSLSNSFNSPLHF
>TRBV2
CASRGTDHSNQPQHF
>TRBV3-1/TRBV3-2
CASSQESWTGADTEAFF
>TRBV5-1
CASSLGEYGYTF
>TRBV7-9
CASSARGAPNEKLFF
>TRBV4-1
CASSRVKGGLSGNTIYF
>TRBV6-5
CASGQNNQPQHF
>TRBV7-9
CASSLDSTSNTGELFF
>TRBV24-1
CATSEGTGLNQPQHF
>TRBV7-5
CVRSLAAAGDPCSGANVLTF
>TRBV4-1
CASSQVTIRGEGAKNIQYF
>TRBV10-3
CAISRDTNYGYTF
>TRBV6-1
CASSEGVAGSTDTQYF